This T cell receptor beta chain was obtained from a study of identical twins. The table lists this clonotype with many counts. The target antigen is unknown. Study observations and caveats: Where beta out-of-frame sequences were concerned, excess twin sharing was weaker.

Deletions cut 0 bases from V and 2 bases from J, with 23 bases between. Germline values: CDR1 DFQATT, CDR2 SNEGSKA (reference sequence). The CDR3 is 18 amino acids. Template switching supplied a universal primer site; unique molecular identifiers were carried on the cDNA. TCRdb processed the 5' RACE reads anew with MiXCR; each CDR3 protein has one entry. The sample lists around 250,000 distinct CDR3 sequences; approximately 5.9% were seen once. Separately, the same data were catalogued under a study of T cells expressing NK-cell markers. From that paper: The leading position in the CD3+CD56-NKG2C+ fraction of a handful of donors also went to these clonotypes.

Input material: CD8+ T cells sorted from blood. This chain links TRBV20-1 with TRBJ2-7; D perhaps matches TRBD2 (6 bases). The clonotype was recovered from a woman aged 18 to 35 in good health. CDR3 coding DNA: TGCAGTGCTAGAGATAGGGGAGTTTGGGGGGTATCTCCCTACGAGCAGTACTTC. Its protein product is CSARDRGVWGVSPYEQYF.